Listed here is a single TCR beta chain. This sample stems from a study of Ad26.COV2.S vaccination and SARS-CoV-2 variants. Overall study: The Ad26.COV2.S arm of the COV1001 trial was where the donor was placed.

Noted treatment: roughly 20 received Ad26.COV2.S at low or high dose, single or two shots; about 5 received placebo; per-sample allocation not given. Specimens were obtained on day 63 following the first vaccine or placebo injection. Assay used: immunoSEQ multiplex PCR; TCRdb lists only in-frame clones, some missing. The data show roughly 420,000 clones, 89% seen once. This sample comprised peripheral blood, obtained in a trial of Ad26.COV2.S vaccine versus placebo. The TCR sequence derives from a person aged 18-60 years who received the Ad26.COV2.S COVID-19 vaccine or a placebo.

The CDR3 DNA reads as TGTGCCATCAGTGAACCAGGGTTCCGATATGAGACCCAGTACTTC. Translating gives CAISEPGFRYETQYF. The chain employs TRBV10-3 and TRBJ2-5; TRBD1 might be the D (5 bases). V shed 3 bases and J shed 5 bases, with 16 bases lying between them. CDR1 and CDR2 (germline): ENHRY, SYGVKD. The CDR3 is 15 residues long.